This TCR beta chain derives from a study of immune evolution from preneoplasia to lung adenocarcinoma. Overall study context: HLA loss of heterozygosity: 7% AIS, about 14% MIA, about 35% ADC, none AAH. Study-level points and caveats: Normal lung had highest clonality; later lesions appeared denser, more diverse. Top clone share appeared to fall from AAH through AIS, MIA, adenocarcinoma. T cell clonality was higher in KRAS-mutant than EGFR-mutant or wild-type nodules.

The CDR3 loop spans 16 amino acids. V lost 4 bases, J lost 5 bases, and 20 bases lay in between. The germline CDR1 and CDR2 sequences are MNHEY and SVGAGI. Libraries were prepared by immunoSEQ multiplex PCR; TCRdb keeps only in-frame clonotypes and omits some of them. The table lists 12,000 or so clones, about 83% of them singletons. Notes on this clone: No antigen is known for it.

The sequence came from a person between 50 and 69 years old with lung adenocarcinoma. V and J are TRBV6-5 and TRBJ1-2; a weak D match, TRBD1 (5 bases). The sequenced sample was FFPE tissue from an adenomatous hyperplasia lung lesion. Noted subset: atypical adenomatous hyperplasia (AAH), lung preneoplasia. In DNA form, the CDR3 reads TGTGCCAGCAGTTTGAAGACAGCCTCAGGGCCTTATGGCTACACCTTC. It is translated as CASSLKTASGPYGYTF.